This entry describes one T cell receptor (beta chain). These data are taken from a study of blood T cell repertoires in COVID-19. Germline V gene sequence: CDR1 MGHRA, CDR2 YSYEKL. This CDR3 spans 15 amino acids. V was shortened by 4 bases and J by 2 bases, with 15 bases between the two germline ends. Produced via immunoSEQ multiplex PCR; TCRdb's table is partial and in-frame only. The sample carries some 41,000 clones, about 90% recorded once. The chain links TRBV4-1 to TRBJ2-7; tentative D call: TRBD1 (6 bases). The origin of this receptor is a human donor in a cohort sampled during active COVID-19. Sequencing was performed on peripheral blood. The CDR3 reads CASSPDSITTYEQYF. The CDR3 nucleotides are TGCGCCAGCAGCCCGGACAGTATTACGACCTACGAGCAGTACTTC.